This T cell receptor beta chain comes out of a study of regulatory T cells in long-lasting Graves disease. Time point denoted: persistent/refractory GD, antithyroid drugs over 5 years with positive TRAb. Extracted RNA from PBMCs served as the source of the TCR library. To make TCR beta libraries, researchers used iRepertoire HTBI primers and Arm-PCR of CDR3 regions. Each CDR3 protein gets one entry after TCRdb re-called the multiplex PCR reads with MiXCR. Of 250,000 to 300,000 distinct CDR3 sequences listed, under 25% are singletons. The specimen comprised peripheral blood mononuclear cells (PBMCs), sampled when the disease was refractory, from a patient treated with antithyroid drugs. The sequence came from a female donor with Graves disease.

In DNA form, the CDR3 reads TGTGCCAGCAGTGAGTGGGGAACAGATACGCAGTATTTT. It specifies CASSEWGTDTQYF. The rearrangement uses TRBV2 and TRBJ2-3; D is undetermined. The CDR3 sequence is 13 residues long. From germline, CDR1 is SNHLY and CDR2 FYNNEI. V shed 3 bases and J shed 3 bases, with 7 bases lying between them.